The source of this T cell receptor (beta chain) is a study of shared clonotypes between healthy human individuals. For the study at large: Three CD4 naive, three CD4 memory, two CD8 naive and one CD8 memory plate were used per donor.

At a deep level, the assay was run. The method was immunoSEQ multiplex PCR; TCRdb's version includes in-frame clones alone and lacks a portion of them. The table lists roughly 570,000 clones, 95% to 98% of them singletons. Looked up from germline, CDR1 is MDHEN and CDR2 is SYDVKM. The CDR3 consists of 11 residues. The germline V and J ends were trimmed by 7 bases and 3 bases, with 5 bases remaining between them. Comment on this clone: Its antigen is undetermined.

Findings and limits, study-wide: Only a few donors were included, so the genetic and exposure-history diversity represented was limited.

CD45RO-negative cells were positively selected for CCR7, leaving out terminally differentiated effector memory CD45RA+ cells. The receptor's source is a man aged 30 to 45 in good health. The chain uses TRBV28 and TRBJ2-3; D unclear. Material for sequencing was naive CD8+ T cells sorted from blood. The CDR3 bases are TGTGCCAGCACGAGGACAGATACGCAGTATTTT. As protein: CASTRTDTQYF.